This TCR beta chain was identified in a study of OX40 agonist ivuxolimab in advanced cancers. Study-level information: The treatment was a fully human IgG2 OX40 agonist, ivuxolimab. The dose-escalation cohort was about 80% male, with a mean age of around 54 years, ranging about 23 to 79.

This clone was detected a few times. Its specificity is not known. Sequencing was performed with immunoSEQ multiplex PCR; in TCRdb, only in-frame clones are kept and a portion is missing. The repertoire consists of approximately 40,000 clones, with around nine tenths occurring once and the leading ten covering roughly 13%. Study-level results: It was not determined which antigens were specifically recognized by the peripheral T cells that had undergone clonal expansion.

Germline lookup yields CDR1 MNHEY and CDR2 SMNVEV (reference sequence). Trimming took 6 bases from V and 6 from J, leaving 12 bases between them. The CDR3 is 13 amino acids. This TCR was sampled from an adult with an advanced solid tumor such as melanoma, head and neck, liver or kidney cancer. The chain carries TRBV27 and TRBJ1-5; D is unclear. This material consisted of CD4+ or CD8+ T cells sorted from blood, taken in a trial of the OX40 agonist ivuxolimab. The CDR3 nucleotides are TGTGCCAGCAGATGGGCAATGGGTCAGCCCCAGCATTTT. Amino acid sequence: CASRWAMGQPQHF.